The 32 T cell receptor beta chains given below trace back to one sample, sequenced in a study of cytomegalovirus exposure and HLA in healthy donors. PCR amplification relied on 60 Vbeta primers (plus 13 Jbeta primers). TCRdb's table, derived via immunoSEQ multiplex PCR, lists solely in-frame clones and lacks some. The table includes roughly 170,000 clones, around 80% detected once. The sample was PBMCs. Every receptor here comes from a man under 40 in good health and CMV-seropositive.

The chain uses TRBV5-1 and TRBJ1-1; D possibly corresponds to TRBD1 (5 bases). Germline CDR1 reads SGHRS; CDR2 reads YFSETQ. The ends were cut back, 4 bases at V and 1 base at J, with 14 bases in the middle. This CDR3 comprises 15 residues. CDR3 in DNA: TGCGCCAGCAGCACAGGAGCCAGGGAGAACACTGAAGCTTTCTTT. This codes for CASSTGARENTEAFF. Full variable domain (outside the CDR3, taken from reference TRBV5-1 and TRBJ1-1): KAGVTQTPRYLIKTRGQQVTLSCSPISGHRSVSWYQQTPGQGLQFLFEYFSETQRNKGNFPGRFSGRQFSNSRSEMNVSTLELGDSALYLCASSTGARENTEAFFGQGTRLTVV.

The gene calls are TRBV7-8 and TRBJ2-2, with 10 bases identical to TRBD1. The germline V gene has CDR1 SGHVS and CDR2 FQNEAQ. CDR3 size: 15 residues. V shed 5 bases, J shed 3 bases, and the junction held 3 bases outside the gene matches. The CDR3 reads CASSPDRGDTGELFF. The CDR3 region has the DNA TGTGCCAGCAGCCCGGACAGGGGGGACACCGGGGAGCTGTTTTTT.

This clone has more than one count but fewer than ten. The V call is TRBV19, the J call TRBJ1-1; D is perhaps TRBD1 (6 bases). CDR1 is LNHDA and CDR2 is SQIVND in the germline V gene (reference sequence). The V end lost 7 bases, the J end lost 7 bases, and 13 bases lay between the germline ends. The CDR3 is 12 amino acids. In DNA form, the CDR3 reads TGTGCCAGTACGCAGGGGTTTGTTGAAGCTTTCTTT. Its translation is CASTQGFVEAFF.

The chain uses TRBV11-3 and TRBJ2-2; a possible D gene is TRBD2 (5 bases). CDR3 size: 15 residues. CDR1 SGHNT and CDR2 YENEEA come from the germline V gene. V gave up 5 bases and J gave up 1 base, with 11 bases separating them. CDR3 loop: CASSPRTQNTGELFF. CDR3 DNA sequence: TGTGCCAGCAGCCCCCGGACTCAGAACACCGGGGAGCTGTTTTTT.

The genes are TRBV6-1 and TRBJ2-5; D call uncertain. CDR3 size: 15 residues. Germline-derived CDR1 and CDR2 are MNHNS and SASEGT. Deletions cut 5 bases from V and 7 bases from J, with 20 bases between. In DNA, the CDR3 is TGTGCCAGCAGTAGCTCCAGGAATGGTGTAGGGACCCAGTACTTC. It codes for CASSSSRNGVGTQYF.

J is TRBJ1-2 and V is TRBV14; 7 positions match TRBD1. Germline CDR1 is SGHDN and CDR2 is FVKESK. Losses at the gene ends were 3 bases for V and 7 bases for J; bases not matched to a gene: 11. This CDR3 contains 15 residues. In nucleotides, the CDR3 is TGTGCCAGCAGCCACCTACAGGGGCCGACCAGTGGCTACACCTTC. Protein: CASSHLQGPTSGYTF.

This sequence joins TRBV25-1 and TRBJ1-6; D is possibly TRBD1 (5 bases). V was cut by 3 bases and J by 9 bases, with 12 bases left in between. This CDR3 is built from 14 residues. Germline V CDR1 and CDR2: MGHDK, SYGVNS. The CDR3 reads CASSDPQGRSPLHF. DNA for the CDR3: TGTGCCAGCAGTGACCCCCAGGGTCGTTCACCCCTCCACTTT.

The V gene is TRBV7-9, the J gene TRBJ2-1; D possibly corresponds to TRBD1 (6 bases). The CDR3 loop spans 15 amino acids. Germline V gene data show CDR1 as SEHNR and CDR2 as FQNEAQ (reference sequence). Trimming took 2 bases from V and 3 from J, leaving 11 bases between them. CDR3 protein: CASSLRGSGYNEQFF. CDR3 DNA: TGTGCCAGCAGCTTAAGGGGGAGCGGCTACAATGAGCAGTTCTTC.

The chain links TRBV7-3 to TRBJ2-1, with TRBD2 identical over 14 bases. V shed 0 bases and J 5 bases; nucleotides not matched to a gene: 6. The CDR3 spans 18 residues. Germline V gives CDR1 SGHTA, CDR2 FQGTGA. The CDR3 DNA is TGTGCCAGCAGCTTAACTTCGGGACTAGCGGGAGCAAACAATGAGCAGTTCTTC. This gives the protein CASSLTSGLAGANNEQFF.

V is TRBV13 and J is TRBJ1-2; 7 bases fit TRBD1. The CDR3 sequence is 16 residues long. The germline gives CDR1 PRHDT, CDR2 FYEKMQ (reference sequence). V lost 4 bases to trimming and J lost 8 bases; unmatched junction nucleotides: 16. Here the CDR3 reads CASSSPTHYRGEGYTF. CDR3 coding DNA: TGTGCCAGCAGCTCGCCCACACACTACAGGGGAGAAGGCTACACCTTC.

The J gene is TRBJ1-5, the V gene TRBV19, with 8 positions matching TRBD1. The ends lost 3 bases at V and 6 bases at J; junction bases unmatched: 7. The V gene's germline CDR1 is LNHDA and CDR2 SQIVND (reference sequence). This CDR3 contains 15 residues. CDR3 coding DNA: TGTGCCAGTAGTATCAAAAGGCAGGGGGCTCAGCCCCAGCATTTT. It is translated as CASSIKRQGAQPQHF.

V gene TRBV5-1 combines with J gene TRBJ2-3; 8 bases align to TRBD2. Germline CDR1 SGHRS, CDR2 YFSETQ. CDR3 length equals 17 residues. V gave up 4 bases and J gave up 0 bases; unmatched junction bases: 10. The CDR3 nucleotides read TGCGCCAGCAGCCCGGAAGGACTAGCCCTCAGCACAGATACGCAGTATTTT. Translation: CASSPEGLALSTDTQYF.

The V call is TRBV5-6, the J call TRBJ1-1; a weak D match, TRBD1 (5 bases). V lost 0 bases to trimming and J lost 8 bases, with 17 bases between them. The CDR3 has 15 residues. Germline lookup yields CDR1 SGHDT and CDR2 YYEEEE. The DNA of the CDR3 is TGTGCCAGCAGCTTGGGAAGGGGAGGGGTCAGGGAAGCTTTCTTT. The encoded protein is CASSLGRGGVREAFF.

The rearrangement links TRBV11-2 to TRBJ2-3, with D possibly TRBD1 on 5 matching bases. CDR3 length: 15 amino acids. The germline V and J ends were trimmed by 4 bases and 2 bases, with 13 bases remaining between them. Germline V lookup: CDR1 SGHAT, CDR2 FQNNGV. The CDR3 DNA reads TGTGCCAGCAGCTCGGACATATACTTCACAGATACGCAGTATTTT. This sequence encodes CASSSDIYFTDTQYF.

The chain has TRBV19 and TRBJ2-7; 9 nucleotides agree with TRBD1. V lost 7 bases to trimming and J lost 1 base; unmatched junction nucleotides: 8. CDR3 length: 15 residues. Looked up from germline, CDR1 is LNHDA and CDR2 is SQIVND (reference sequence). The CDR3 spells CASTAGQGVSYEQYF. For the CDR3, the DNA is TGTGCCAGTACCGCGGGACAGGGCGTTTCCTACGAGCAGTACTTC. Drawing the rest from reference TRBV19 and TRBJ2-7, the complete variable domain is DGGITQSPKYLFRKEGQNVTLSCEQNLNHDAMYWYRQDPGQGLRLIYYSQIVNDFQKGDIAEGYSVSREKKESFPLTVTSAQKNPTAFYLCASTAGQGVSYEQYFGPGTRLTVT.

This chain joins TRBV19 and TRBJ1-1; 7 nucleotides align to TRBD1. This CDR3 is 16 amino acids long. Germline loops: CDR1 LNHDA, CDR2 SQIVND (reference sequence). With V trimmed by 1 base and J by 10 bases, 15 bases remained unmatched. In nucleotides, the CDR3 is TGTGCCAGTAGTATAGGGGGAACCCTGGACAGGCCTGGAGCTTTCTTT. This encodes CASSIGGTLDRPGAFF.

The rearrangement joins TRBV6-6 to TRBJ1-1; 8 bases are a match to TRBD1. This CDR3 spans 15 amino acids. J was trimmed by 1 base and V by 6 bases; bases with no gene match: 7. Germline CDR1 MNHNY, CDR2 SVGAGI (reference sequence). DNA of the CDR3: TGTGCCAGCAGACATCCGGGACAGGAGAACACTGAAGCTTTCTTT. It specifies CASRHPGQENTEAFF.

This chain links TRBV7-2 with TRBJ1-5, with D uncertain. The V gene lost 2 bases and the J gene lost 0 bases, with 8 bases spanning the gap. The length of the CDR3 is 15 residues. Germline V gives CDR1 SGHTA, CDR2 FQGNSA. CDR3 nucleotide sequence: TGTGCCAGCAGCTTAAACGGAGATAGCAATCAGCCCCAGCATTTT. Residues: CASSLNGDSNQPQHF.

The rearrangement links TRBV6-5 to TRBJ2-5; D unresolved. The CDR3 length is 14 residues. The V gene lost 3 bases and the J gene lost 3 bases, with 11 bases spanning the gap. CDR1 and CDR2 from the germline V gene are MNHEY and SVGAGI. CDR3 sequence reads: CASSYGPNKETQYF. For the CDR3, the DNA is TGTGCCAGCAGTTATGGGCCAAACAAAGAGACCCAGTACTTC.

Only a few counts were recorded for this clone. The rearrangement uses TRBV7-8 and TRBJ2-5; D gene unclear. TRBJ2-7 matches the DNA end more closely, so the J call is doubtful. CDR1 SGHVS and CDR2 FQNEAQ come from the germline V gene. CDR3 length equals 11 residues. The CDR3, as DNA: TGTGCCAGCAGCTTAACGTACGAGCAGTACTTC. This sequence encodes CASSLTYEQYF.

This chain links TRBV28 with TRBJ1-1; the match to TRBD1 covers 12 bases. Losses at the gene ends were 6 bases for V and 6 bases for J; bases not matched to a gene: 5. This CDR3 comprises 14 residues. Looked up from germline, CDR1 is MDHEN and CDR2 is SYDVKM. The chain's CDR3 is CASSAGDRGPEAFF. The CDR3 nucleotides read TGTGCCAGCAGCGCAGGGGACAGGGGGCCTGAAGCTTTCTTT.

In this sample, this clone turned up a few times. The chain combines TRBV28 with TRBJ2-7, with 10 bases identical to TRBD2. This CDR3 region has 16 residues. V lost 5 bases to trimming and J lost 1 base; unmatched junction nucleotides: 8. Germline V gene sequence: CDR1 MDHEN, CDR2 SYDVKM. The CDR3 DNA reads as TGTGCCAGCAGTGCGGGCCCGACTAGCGGGTCCTACGAGCAGTACTTC. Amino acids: CASSAGPTSGSYEQYF.

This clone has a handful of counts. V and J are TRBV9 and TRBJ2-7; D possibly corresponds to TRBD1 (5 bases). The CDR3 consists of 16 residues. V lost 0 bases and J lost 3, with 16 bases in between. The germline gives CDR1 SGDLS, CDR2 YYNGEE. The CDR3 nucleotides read TGTGCCAGCAGCGTAGCTACCAGGGCAGATCTCTACGAGCAGTACTTC. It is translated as CASSVATRADLYEQYF.

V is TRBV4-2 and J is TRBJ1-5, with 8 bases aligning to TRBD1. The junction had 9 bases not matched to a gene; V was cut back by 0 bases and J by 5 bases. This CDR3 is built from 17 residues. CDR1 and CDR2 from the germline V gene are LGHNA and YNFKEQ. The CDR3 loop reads CASSQETGVFEDQPQHF. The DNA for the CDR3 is TGTGCCAGCAGCCAAGAGACAGGGGTTTTCGAGGATCAGCCCCAGCATTTT.

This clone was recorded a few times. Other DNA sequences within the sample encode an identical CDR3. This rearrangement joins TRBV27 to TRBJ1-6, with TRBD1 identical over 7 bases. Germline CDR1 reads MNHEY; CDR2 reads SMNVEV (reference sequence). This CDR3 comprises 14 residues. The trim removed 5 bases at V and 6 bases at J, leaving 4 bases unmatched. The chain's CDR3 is CASSPRGLNSPLHF. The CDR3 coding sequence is TGTGCCAGCAGTCCGAGGGGGCTTAATTCACCCCTCCACTTT.

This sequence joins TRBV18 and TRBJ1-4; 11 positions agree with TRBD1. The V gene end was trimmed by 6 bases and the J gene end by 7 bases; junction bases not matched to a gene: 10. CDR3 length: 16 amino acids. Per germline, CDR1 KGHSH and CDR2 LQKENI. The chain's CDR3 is CASSSQTGTGGEKLFF. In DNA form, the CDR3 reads TGTGCCAGCTCGTCACAGACCGGGACAGGGGGTGAAAAACTGTTTTTT.

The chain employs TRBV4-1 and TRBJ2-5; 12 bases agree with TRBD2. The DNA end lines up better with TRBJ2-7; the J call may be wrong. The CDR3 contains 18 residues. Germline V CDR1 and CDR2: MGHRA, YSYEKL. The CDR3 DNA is TGCGCCAGCAGCCAAGATTCGCTAGCGGGAGGGCTAGGCGACGAGCAGTACTTC. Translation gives CASSQDSLAGGLGDEQYF.

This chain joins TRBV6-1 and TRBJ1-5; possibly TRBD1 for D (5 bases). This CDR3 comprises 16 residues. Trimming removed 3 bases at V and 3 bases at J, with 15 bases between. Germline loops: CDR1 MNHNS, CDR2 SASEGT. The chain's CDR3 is CASSDLAGTLNQPQHF. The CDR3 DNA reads TGTGCCAGCAGTGATTTGGCAGGGACTCTCAATCAGCCCCAGCATTTT.

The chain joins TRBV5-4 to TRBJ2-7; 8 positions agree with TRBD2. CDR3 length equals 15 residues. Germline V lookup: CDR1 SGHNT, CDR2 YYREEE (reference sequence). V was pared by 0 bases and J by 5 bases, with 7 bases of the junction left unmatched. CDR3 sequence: CASSLVTGGPHEQYF. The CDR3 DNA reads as TGTGCCAGCAGCTTGGTAACGGGAGGGCCCCACGAGCAGTACTTC.

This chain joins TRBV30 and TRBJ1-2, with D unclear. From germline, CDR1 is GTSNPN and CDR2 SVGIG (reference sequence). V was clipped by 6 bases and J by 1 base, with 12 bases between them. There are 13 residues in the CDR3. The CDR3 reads CACPSGSNYGYTF. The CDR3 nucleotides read TGTGCCTGTCCCTCTGGGAGTAACTATGGCTACACCTTC.

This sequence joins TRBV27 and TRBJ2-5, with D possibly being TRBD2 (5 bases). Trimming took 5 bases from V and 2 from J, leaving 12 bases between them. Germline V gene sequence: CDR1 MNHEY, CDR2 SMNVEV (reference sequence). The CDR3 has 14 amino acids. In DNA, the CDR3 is TGTGCCAGCAGTCCTCCGGGATTACAAGAGACCCAGTACTTC. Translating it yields CASSPPGLQETQYF.

This CDR3 reads CASSPRGTGRNTEAFF. The CDR3 region has the DNA TGTGCCAGCTCACCCCGGGGGACAGGCAGGAACACTGAAGCTTTCTTT. This chain uses TRBV18 with TRBJ1-1; 8 positions match TRBD1. The CDR3 extends over 16 amino acids. Trimming cost V 3 bases and J 1 base; bases outside gene matches: 7. CDR1 and CDR2 from the germline V gene are KGHSH and LQKENI. The full variable domain, rest sourced from reference TRBV18 and TRBJ1-1, is NAGVMQNPRHLVRRRGQEARLRCSPMKGHSHVYWYRQLPEEGLKFMVYLQKENIIDESGMPKERFSAEFPKEGPSILRIQQVVRGDSAAYFCASSPRGTGRNTEAFFGQGTRLTVV.